This T cell receptor beta chain derives from a study of glioma-infiltrating T cells after dendritic cell vaccination. About the study: Monocyte-derived dendritic cells, cultured 6 to 8 days with IL-4 and GM-CSF, were pulsed with autologous tumor lysate.

By frequency in the sample, this clone is medium-sized. Sequencing used immunoSEQ multiplex PCR; TCRdb keeps in-frame clones, though not all of them. The table shows tens of thousands of clones, with 80% to 85% occurring only once. CDR3 length equals 16 residues. The V gene end was trimmed by 0 bases and the J gene end by 5 bases; junction bases not matched to a gene: 7. The V gene's germline CDR1 is SNHLY and CDR2 FYNNEI. Sequencing was performed on blood, taken before dendritic cell vaccination. The receptor was isolated from a human donor with glioblastoma. This sequence joins TRBV2 and TRBJ2-3, with 8 bases matching TRBD1. CDR3 DNA sequence: TGTGCCAGCAGTGAAGCGCGCAGGGGGCTAGGAGATACGCAGTATTTT. Translating it yields CASSEARRGLGDTQYF.